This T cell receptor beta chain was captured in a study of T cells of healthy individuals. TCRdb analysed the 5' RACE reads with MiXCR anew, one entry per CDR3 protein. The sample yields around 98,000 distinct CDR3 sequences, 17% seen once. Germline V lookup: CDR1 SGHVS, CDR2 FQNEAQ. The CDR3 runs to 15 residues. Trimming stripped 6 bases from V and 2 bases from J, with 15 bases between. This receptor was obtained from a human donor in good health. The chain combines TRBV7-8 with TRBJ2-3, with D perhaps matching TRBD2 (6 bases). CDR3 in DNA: TGTGCCAGCAGGATTTCGGTAGCGGACACAGATACGCAGTATTTT. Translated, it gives CASRISVADTDTQYF.